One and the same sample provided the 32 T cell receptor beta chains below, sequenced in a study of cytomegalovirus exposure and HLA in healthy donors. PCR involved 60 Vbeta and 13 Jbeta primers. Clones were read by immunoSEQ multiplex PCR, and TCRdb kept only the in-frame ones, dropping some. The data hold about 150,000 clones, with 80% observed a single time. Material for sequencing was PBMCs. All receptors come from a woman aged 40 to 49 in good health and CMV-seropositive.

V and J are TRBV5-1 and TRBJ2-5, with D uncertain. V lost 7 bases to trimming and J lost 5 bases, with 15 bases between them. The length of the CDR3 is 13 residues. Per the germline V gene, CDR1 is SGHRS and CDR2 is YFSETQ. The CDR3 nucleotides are TGCGCCAGCCGCAGAGGATTGATGGAGACCCAGTACTTC. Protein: CASRRGLMETQYF. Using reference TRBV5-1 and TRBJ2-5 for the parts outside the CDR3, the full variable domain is KAGVTQTPRYLIKTRGQQVTLSCSPISGHRSVSWYQQTPGQGLQFLFEYFSETQRNKGNFPGRFSGRQFSNSRSEMNVSTLELGDSALYLCASRRGLMETQYFGPGTRLLVL.

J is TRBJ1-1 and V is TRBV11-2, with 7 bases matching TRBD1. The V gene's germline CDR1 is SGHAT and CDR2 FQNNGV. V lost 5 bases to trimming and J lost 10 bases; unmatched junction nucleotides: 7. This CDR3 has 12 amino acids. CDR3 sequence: CASSPSGTAAFF. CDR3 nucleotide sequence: TGTGCCAGCAGCCCTTCCGGGACAGCAGCTTTCTTT. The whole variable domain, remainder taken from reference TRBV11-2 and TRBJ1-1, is EAGVAQSPRYKIIEKRQSVAFWCNPISGHATLYWYQQILGQGPKLLIQFQNNGVVDDSQLPKDRFSAERLKGVDSTLKIQPAKLEDSAVYLCASSPSGTAAFFGQGTRLTVV.

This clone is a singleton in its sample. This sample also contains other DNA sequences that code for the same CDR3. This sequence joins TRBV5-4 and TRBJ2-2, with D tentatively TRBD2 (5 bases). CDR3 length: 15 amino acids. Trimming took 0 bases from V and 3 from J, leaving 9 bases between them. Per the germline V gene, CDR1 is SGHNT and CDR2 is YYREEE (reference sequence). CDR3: CASSLAGVDTGELFF. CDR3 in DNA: TGTGCCAGCAGCTTGGCCGGGGTGGACACCGGGGAGCTGTTTTTT.

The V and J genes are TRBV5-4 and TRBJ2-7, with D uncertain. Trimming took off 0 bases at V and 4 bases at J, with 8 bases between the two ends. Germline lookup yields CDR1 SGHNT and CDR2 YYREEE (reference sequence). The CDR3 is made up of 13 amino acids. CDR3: CASSLGASYEQYF. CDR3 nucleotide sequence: TGTGCCAGCAGCTTGGGGGCCTCGTACGAGCAGTACTTC. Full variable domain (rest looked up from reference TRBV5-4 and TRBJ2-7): ETGVTQSPTHLIKTRGQQVTLRCSSQSGHNTVSWYQQALGQGPQFIFQYYREEENGRGNFPPRFSGLQFPNYSSELNVNALELDDSALYLCASSLGASYEQYFGPGTRLTVT.

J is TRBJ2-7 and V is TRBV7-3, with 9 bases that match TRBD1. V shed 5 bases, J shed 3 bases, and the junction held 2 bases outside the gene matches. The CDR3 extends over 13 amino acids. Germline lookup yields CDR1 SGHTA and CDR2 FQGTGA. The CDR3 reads CASSTGQGYEQYF. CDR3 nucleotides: TGTGCCAGCAGCACGGGACAGGGCTACGAGCAGTACTTC.

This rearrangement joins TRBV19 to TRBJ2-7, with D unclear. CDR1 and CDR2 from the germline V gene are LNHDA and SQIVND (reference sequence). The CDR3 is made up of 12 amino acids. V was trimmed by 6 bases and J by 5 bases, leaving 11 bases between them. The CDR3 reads CASSAAPNEQYF. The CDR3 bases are TGTGCCAGTAGCGCCGCGCCGAACGAGCAGTACTTC.

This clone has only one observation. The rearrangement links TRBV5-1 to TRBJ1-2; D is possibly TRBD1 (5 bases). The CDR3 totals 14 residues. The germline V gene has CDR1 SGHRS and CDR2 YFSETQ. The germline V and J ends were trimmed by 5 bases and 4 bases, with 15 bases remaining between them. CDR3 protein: CASRPDVGGYGYTF. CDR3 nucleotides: TGCGCCAGCAGGCCAGATGTGGGGGGCTATGGCTACACCTTC.

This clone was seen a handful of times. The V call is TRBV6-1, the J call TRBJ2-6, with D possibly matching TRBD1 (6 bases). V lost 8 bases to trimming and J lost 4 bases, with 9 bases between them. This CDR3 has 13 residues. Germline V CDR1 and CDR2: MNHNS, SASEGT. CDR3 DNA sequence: TGTGCCAGCGGACAGCCCGGGGCCAACGTCCTGACTTTC. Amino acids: CASGQPGANVLTF.

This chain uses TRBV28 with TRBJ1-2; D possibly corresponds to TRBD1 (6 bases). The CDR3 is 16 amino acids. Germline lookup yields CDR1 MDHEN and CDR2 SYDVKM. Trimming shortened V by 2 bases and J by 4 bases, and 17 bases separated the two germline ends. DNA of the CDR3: TGTGCCAGCAGTTTAGGGACCCAGGGGTCTTTCTATGGCTACACCTTC. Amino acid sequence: CASSLGTQGSFYGYTF.

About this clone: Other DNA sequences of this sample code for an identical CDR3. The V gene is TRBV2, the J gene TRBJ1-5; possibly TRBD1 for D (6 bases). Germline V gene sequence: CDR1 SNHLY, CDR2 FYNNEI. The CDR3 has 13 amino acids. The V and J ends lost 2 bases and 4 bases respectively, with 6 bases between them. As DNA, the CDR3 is TGTGCCAGCAGTGAAAGGGGGAATCAGCCCCAGCATTTT. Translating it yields CASSERGNQPQHF. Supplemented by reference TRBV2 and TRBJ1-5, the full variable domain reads EPEVTQTPSHQVTQMGQEVILRCVPISNHLYFYWYRQILGQKVEFLVSFYNNEISEKSEIFDDQFSVERPDGSNFTLKIRSTKLEDSAMYFCASSERGNQPQHFGDGTRLSIL.

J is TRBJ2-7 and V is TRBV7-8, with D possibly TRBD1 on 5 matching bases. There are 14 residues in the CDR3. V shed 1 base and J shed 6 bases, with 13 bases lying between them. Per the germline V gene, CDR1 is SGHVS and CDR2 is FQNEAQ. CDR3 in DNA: TGTGCCAGCAGCTTAGACCCGACAGCCTCCGAGCAGTACTTC. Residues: CASSLDPTASEQYF. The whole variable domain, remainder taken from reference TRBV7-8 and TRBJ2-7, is GAGVSQSPRYKVAKRGQDVALRCDPISGHVSLFWYQQALGQGPEFLTYFQNEAQLDKSGLPSDRFFAERPEGSVSTLKIQRTQQEDSAVYLCASSLDPTASEQYFGPGTRLTVT.

The CDR3 is CASSESQVAGTHGYTF. Here the CDR3 DNA reads TGCGCCAGCAGTGAGTCGCAGGTGGCAGGTACTCATGGCTACACCTTC. The V call is TRBV10-2, the J call TRBJ1-2; D remains unclear. V lost 0 bases, J lost 6 bases, and 17 bases lay in between. In germline, CDR1 is WSHSY, CDR2 SAAADI. The CDR3 is made up of 16 amino acids.

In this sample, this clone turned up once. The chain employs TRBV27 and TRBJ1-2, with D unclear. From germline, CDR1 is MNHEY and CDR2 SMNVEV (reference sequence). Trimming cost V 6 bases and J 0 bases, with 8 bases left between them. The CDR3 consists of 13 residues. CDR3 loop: CASREGANYGYTF. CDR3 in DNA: TGTGCCAGCAGAGAGGGAGCTAACTATGGCTACACCTTC.

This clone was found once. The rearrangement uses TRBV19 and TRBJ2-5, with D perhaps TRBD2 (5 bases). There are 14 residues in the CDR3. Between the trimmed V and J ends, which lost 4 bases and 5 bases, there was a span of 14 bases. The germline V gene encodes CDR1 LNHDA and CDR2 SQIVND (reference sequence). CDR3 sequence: CASSRTLATETQYF. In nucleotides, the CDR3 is TGTGCCAGTAGTAGGACTCTCGCCACGGAGACCCAGTACTTC.

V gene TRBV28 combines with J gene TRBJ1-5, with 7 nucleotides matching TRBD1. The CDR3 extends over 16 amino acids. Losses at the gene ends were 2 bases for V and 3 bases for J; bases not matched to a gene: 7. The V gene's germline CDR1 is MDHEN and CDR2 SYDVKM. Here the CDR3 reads CASSLQRGPSNQPQHF. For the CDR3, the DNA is TGTGCCAGCAGTTTACAGAGGGGGCCTTCCAATCAGCCCCAGCATTTT.

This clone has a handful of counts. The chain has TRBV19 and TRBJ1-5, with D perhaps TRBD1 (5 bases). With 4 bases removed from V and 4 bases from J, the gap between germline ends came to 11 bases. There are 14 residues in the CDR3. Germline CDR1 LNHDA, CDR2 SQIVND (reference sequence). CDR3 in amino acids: CASSTPWTNQPQHF. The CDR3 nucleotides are TGTGCCAGTAGTACGCCCTGGACAAATCAGCCCCAGCATTTT.

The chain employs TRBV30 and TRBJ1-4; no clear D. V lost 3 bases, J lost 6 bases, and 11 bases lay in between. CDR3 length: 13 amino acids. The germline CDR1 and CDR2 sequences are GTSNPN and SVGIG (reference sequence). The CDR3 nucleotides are TGTGCCTGGAGCGACGGGGTTGATGAAAAACTGTTTTTT. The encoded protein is CAWSDGVDEKLFF. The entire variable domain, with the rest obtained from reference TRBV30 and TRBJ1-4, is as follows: SQTIHQWPATLVQPVGSPLSLECTVEGTSNPNLYWYRQAAGRGLQLLFYSVGIGQISSEVPQNLSASRPQDRQFILSSKKLLLSDSGFYLCAWSDGVDEKLFFGSGTQLSVL.

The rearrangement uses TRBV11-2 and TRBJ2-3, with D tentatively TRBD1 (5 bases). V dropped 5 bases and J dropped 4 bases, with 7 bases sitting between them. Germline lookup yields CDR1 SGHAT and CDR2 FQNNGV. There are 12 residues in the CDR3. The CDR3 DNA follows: TGTGCCAGCAGCCCAGGGTCAGATACGCAGTATTTT. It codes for CASSPGSDTQYF.

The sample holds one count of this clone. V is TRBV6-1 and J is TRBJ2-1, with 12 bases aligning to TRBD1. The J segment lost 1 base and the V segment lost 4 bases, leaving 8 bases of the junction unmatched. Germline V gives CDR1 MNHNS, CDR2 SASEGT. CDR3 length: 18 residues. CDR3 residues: CASSGPGQGALSYNEQFF. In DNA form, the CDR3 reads TGTGCCAGCAGTGGACCGGGACAGGGGGCCCTATCCTACAATGAGCAGTTCTTC.

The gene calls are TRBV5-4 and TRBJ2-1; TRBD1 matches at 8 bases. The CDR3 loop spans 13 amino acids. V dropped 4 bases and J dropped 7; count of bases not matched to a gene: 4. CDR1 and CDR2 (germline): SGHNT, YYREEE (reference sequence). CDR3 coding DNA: TGTGCCAGCAGCCCACGGACAGGGAATGAGCAGTTCTTC. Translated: CASSPRTGNEQFF.

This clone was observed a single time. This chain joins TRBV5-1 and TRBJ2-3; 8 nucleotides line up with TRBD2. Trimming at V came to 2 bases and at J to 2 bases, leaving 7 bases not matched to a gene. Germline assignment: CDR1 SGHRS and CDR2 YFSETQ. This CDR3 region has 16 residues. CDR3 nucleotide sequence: TGCGCCAGCAGCTTCGCACTAGCGGTCATCACAGATACGCAGTATTTT. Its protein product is CASSFALAVITDTQYF.

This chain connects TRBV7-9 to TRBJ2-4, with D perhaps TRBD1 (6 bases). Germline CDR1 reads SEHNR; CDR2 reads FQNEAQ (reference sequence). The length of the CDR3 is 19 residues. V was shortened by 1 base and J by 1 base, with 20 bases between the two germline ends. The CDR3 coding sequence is TGTGCCAGCAGCTTAGAAACAGGGCCCCACTTGGAGGCCAAAAACATTCAGTACTTC. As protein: CASSLETGPHLEAKNIQYF.

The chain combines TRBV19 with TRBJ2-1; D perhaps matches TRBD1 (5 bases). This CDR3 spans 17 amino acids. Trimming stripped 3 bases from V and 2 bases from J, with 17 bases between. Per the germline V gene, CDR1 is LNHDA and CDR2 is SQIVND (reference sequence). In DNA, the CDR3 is TGTGCCAGTAGTATTATTCCAGGGCGTGACACCTACAATGAGCAGTTCTTC. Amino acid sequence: CASSIIPGRDTYNEQFF.

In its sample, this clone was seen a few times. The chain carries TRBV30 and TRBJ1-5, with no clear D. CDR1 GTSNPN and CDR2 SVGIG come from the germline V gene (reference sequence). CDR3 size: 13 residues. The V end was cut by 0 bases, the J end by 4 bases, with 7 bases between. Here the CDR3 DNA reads TGTGCCTGGAGTGTAAGAGGGAATCAGCCCCAGCATTTT. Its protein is CAWSVRGNQPQHF.

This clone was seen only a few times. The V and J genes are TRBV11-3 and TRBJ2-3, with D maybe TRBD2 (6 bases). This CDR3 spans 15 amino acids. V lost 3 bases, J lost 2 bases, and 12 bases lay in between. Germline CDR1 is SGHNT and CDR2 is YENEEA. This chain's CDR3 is CASSFVGTVTDTQYF. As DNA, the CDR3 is TGTGCCAGCAGCTTTGTAGGGACTGTCACAGATACGCAGTATTTT.

The CDR3 nucleotides read TGTGCCAGCAGCCTAACCTACGAGCAGTACTTC. It encodes CASSLTYEQYF. The chain joins TRBV11-2 to TRBJ2-7; D remains unclear. With 5 bases removed from V and 2 bases from J, the gap between germline ends came to 4 bases. The germline gives CDR1 SGHAT, CDR2 FQNNGV. CDR3 length: 11 residues.

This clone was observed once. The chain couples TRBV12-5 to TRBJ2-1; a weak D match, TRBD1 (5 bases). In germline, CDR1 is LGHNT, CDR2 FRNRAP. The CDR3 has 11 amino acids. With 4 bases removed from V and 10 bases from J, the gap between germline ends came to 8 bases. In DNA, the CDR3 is TGTGCTAGTGGTTCCCGACAGGAGCAGTTCTTC. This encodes CASGSRQEQFF. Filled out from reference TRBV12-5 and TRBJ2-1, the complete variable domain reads DARVTQTPRHKVTEMGQEVTMRCQPILGHNTVFWYRQTMMQGLELLAYFRNRAPLDDSGMPKDRFSAEMPDATLATLKIQPSEPRDSAVYFCASGSRQEQFFGPGTRLTVL.

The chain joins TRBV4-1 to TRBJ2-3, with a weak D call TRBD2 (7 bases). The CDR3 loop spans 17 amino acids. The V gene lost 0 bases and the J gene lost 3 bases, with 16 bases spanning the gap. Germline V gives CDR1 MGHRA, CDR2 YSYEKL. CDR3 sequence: CASSQDDAGAPTDTQYF. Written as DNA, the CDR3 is TGCGCCAGCAGCCAAGATGACGCGGGGGCCCCGACAGATACGCAGTATTTT.

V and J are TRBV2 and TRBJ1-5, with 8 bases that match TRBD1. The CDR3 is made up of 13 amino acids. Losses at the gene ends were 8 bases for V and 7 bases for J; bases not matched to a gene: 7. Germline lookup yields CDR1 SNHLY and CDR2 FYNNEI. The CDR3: CASGTGWYQPQHF. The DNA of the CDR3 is TGTGCCAGCGGGACAGGATGGTACCAGCCCCAGCATTTT.

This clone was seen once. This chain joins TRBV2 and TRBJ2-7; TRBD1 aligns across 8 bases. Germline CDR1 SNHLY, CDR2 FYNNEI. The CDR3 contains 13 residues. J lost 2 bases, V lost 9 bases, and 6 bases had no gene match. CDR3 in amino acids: CASGQGFTYEQYF. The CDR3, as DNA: TGTGCCAGTGGACAGGGATTCACCTACGAGCAGTACTTC.

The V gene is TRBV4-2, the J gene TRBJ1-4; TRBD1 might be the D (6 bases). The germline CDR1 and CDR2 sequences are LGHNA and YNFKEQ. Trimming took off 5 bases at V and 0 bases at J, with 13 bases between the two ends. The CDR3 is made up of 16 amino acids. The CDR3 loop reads CASSAHRATTNEKLFF. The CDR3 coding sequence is TGTGCCAGCAGCGCACACAGGGCTACAACTAATGAAAAACTGTTTTTT.

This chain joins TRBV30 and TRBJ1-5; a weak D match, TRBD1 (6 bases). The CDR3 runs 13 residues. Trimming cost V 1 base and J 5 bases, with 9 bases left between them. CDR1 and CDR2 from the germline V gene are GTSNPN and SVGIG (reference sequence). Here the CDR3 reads CAWSGQEDQPQHF. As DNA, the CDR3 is TGTGCCTGGAGTGGACAGGAGGATCAGCCCCAGCATTTT.